One and the same sample provided the 17 T cell receptor beta chains below, sequenced in a study of T cells in women clearing cervical HPV infection. Profiling relied on immunoSEQ multiplex PCR, and the TCRdb table lists in-frame clones only, not all of them. The repertoire table contains fewer than 40,000 clones. The sample consisted of blood buffy coat. The receptors were sampled from a woman aged 18-70 years with a cervical HPV16 infection that either progressed to CIN3+ or cleared (not recorded which).

In the case of this clone: The read ends 3 residues before the CDR3 terminus; that terminus is restored from the germline J gene. V and J are TRBV27 and TRBJ2-3; 7 bases agree with TRBD1. There are 15 residues in the CDR3. CDR1 and CDR2 (germline): MNHEY, SMNVEV (reference sequence). The CDR3 bases that were read are TGTGCCAGCAAATCCGGGACAGCCCTTACTCAGACG. Translating it yields CASKSGTALTQT. The full CDR3 is CASKSGTALTQTQYF.

On this clone itself: The read finishes 3 residues shy of the CDR3 end, and the germline J gene is used to complete it. The chain uses TRBV5-6 and TRBJ1-2; no clear D gene. The CDR3 loop spans 13 amino acids. V was clipped by 8 bases and J by 7 bases, with 18 bases between them. Per the germline V gene, CDR1 is SGHDT and CDR2 is YYEEEE. The CDR3 bases that were read are TGTGCCAGTACCCGACAAGTAATGCGTGGC. It encodes CASTRQVMRG. The full CDR3 protein reads CASTRQVMRGYTF.

With respect to this clone: The junction differs from germline at one of its ends, possibly a read error. The read terminates 3 residues before the CDR3 end, so the remaining end is supplied by the germline J gene. V is TRBV4-2 and J is TRBJ2-2; D perhaps matches TRBD2 (7 bases). The germline V gene encodes CDR1 LGHNA and CDR2 YNFKEQ. The CDR3 has 17 amino acids. The CDR3 sequence: CASSLDYGGLGAGELFF. CDR3 bases read: TGCGCCAGCAGCCTCGATTACGGGGGGCTAGGGGCCGGGGAG.

Note on this clone: The sequenced fragment ends 3 residues before the CDR3 boundary, so the rest is inferred from the germline J gene. The V call is TRBV20-1, the J call TRBJ2-3; 10 nucleotides agree with TRBD2. Germline-derived CDR1 and CDR2 are DFQATT and SNEGSKA (reference sequence). The CDR3 totals 12 residues. With 6 bases clipped from V and 6 bases from J, the junction kept 3 bases outside the gene matches. Incomplete CDR3 DNA: TGCAGTGCAGGGACTAGCGTCGATACG. Residues: CSAGTSVDT. The whole CDR3 sequence is CSAGTSVDTQYF.

Details on this clone: The read stops 3 residues short of the end of the CDR3; the missing end is completed from the germline J gene. This chain links TRBV6-2 or TRBV6-3 with TRBJ2-2; 8 bases match TRBD1. Germline V CDR1 and CDR2: MNHEY, SVGEGT. This CDR3 is built from 12 residues. The CDR3 bases that were read are TGTGCCACCGGGACAGGAAATTCACCG. This sequence encodes CATGTGNSP. Given in full, the CDR3 is CATGTGNSPLFF.

Note on this clone: With the read ending 3 residues before the CDR3 end, the germline J gene is used to fill in that end. The chain joins TRBV7-3 to TRBJ1-1; D gene uncertain. The CDR3 totals 13 residues. The germline gives CDR1 SGHTA, CDR2 FQGTGA. Trimming took off 4 bases at V and 6 bases at J, with 12 bases between the two ends. The part of the CDR3 DNA that was read is TGTGCCAGCAGCTCCTACGTGGGCGCTGAA. Protein: CASSSYVGAE. The whole CDR3 region reads CASSSYVGAEAFF.

About this clone: The read ends 3 residues early relative to the CDR3; the germline J gene fills the gap. The genes are TRBV20-1 and TRBJ2-7; D not resolved. The CDR3 is 13 residues long. Germline CDR1 is DFQATT and CDR2 is SNEGSKA (reference sequence). Trimming took 6 bases from V and 2 from J, leaving 14 bases between them. The CDR3 bases that were read are TGCAGTGCCATAGTAGTCCCGACCTACGAG. The encoded protein is CSAIVVPTYE. The complete CDR3 protein is CSAIVVPTYEQYF.

A remark on this clone: With the read ending 3 residues before the CDR3 end, the germline J gene is used to fill in that end. The rearrangement links TRBV20-1 to TRBJ2-3; 9 bases align to TRBD2. The ends lost 0 bases at V and 6 bases at J; junction bases unmatched: 7. CDR1 is DFQATT, CDR2 SNEGSKA, per germline (reference sequence). The CDR3 is made up of 15 amino acids. The chain's CDR3 is CSARDPASGVDTQYF. Partial CDR3 DNA: TGCAGTGCTAGAGATCCGGCTAGCGGGGTTGATACG.

Details on this clone: Coverage ceases 3 residues before the CDR3 finishes, and the germline J gene fills in the end. This chain uses TRBV18 with TRBJ1-1; D unclear. Germline-derived CDR1 and CDR2 are KGHSH and LQKENI. The CDR3 is 11 residues long. CDR3 sequence reads: CASSLEQIAFF. The part of the CDR3 DNA that was read is TGTGCCAGCTCACTAGAGCAAATT.

CDR3 bases read: TGTGCCAGCAGTGAAGTAGAGAACACTGAA. The encoded protein is CASSEVENTE. The entire CDR3 protein reads CASSEVENTEAFF. The V and J genes are TRBV2 and TRBJ1-1; no clear D. The DNA ends 3 residues before the CDR3 does, and the rest of the CDR3 is filled in from the germline J gene. Trimming removed 1 base from V and 1 base from J, with 4 bases in between. Germline CDR1 reads SNHLY; CDR2 reads FYNNEI. CDR3 length: 13 residues.

For this clone: The read finishes 3 residues shy of the CDR3 end, and the germline J gene is used to complete it. V gene TRBV7-9 combines with J gene TRBJ2-1; TRBD1 agrees at 8 bases. J lost 7 bases, V lost 5 bases, and 7 bases had no gene match. The CDR3 contains 14 residues. From germline, CDR1 is SEHNR and CDR2 FQNEAQ (reference sequence). CDR3 loop: CASSPRTGRNEQFF. The part of the CDR3 DNA that was read is TGTGCCAGCAGCCCTCGGACAGGGAGAAATGAG. The variable domain in full, with the rest retrieved from reference TRBV7-9 and TRBJ2-1, is DTGVSQNPRHKITKRGQNVTFRCDPISEHNRLYWYRQTLGQGPEFLTYFQNEAQLEKSRLLSDRFSAERPKGSFSTLEIQRTEQGDSAMYLCASSPRTGRNEQFFGPGTRLTVL.

Of note for this clone: The sequence runs out 3 residues before the end of the CDR3; the remainder is reconstructed from the germline J gene. The chain is built from TRBV23-1 and TRBJ2-7; no firm D call. TRBV23-1 is identified as an open reading frame with a role that is uncertain. There are 13 residues in the CDR3. V lost 3 bases and J lost 5, with 11 bases in between. The sequenced CDR3 bases are TGCGCCAGCAGTCAGAGTCCGTCGGACGAG. The encoded protein is CASSQSPSDE. The full CDR3 protein reads CASSQSPSDEQYF.

As concerns this clone: The read stops 3 residues short of the end of the CDR3; the missing end is completed from the germline J gene. The chain carries TRBV20-1 and TRBJ2-3; 9 bases fit TRBD1. The trim removed 3 bases at V and 4 bases at J, leaving 2 bases unmatched. Germline CDR1 and CDR2: DFQATT and SNEGSKA (reference sequence). The CDR3 runs to 13 residues. The CDR3 protein is CSASRQGADTQYF. CDR3 DNA (partial): TGCAGTGCTAGCAGACAGGGGGCAGATACG.

In the case of this clone: The read comes to an end 3 residues before the CDR3 does, leaving the germline J gene to fill in the end. This rearrangement joins TRBV12-3 or TRBV12-4 to TRBJ1-2; a weak D match, TRBD1 (6 bases). The CDR3 contains 14 residues. Trimming cost V 4 bases and J 6 bases, with 15 bases left between them. CDR3 DNA, as far as it was read: TGTGCCAGCAGTTCCCTTTTGGACAGAGATGGC. It translates to CASSSLLDRDG. The full CDR3 protein reads CASSSLLDRDGYTF.

A note on this clone: The sequenced fragment ends 3 residues before the CDR3 boundary, so the rest is inferred from the germline J gene. This rearrangement joins TRBV7-8 to TRBJ2-7; 10 positions match TRBD1. J was trimmed by 5 bases and V by 4 bases; bases with no gene match: 5. Per the germline V gene, CDR1 is SGHVS and CDR2 is FQNEAQ. The CDR3 loop spans 14 amino acids. CDR3: CASSSGTGANEQYF. The DNA read from the CDR3 is TGTGCCAGCAGCTCCGGGACAGGGGCTAACGAG.

Note on this clone: The CDR3 goes on 3 residues after the read ends, and that part is filled in from the germline J gene. V is TRBV23-1 and J is TRBJ2-1, with D possibly being TRBD1 (5 bases). TRBV23-1 is marked as an open reading frame, function uncertain. CDR3 size: 20 residues. Trimming removed 5 bases from V and 1 base from J, with 27 bases in between. The CDR3 is CASSLDPGLGATPSYNEQFF. CDR3 DNA, as far as it was read: TGCGCCAGCAGTTTAGATCCCGGGCTAGGGGCCACGCCATCCTACAATGAG.

According to its frequency, this clone is medium-sized. The read comes to an end 3 residues before the CDR3 does, leaving the germline J gene to fill in the end. The chain joins TRBV5-6 to TRBJ2-7; 8 bases fit TRBD2. V dropped 0 bases and J dropped 4; count of bases not matched to a gene: 6. Germline CDR1 reads SGHDT; CDR2 reads YYEEEE. CDR3 length: 15 residues. The CDR3 protein is CASSLGGGGLYEQYF. Incomplete CDR3 DNA: TGTGCCAGCAGCTTGGGGGGCGGGGGGCTATACGAG.